This TCR beta chain appears in the sequencing data of a study of cytomegalovirus exposure and HLA in healthy donors. Study findings and constraints: Later on, analysis showed that most CMV-associated TCR beta chains appeared to be HLA-restricted. A reported reduction in N-insertions relative to the roughly 610-donor mean was seen in an Asian-associated ancestry cluster in a later analysis.

About this clone: Its antigen is currently unknown.

PCR amplification relied on 60 Vbeta primers (plus 13 Jbeta primers). The protocol was immunoSEQ multiplex PCR, while the TCRdb copy is restricted to in-frame clones and leaves out a portion. The sample includes around 120,000 clones, roughly four fifths of them seen just once. The TCR was taken from a boy between 2 and 10 years old in good health and CMV-seronegative. Sequenced sample: PBMCs.

CDR3 loop: CASIKDSQETQYF. CDR3 coding DNA: TGTGCCAGCATCAAGGACAGTCAAGAGACCCAGTACTTC. The chain has TRBV7-9 and TRBJ2-5, with D tentatively TRBD1 (6 bases). V lost 7 bases and J 2 bases, leaving 11 bases between the germline ends. Germline V lookup: CDR1 SEHNR, CDR2 FQNEAQ (reference sequence). The CDR3 is made up of 13 amino acids. Using reference TRBV7-9 and TRBJ2-5 for the parts outside the CDR3, the full variable domain is DTGVSQNPRHKITKRGQNVTFRCDPISEHNRLYWYRQTLGQGPEFLTYFQNEAQLEKSRLLSDRFSAERPKGSFSTLEIQRTEQGDSAMYLCASIKDSQETQYFGPGTRLLVL.